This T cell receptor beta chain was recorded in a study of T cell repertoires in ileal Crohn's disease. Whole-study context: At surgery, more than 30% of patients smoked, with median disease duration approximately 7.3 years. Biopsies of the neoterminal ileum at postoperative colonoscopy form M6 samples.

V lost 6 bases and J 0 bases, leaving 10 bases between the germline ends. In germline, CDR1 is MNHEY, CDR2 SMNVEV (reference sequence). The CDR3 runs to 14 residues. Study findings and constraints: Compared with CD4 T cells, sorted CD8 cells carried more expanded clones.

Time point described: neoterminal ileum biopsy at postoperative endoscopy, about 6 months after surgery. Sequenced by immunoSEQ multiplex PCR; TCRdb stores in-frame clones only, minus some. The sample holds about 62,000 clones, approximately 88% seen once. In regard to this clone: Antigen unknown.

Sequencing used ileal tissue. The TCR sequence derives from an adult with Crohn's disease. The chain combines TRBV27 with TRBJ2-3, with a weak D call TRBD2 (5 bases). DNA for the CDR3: TGTGCCAGCAGACGAGGGATTAGCACAGATACGCAGTATTTT. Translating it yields CASRRGISTDTQYF.